This entry describes one T cell receptor (beta chain). Its antigen is not known. The same CDR3 arises from other DNA sequences in this sample as well. This entry comes from a study of shared clonotypes between healthy human individuals. Findings and caveats of the study: Sharing of clonotypes among donors was expected to vary with sequencing depth.

Trimming took 0 bases from V and 2 from J, leaving 9 bases between them. Germline values: CDR1 SGHRS, CDR2 YFSETQ. This CDR3 contains 15 residues. Donors were healthy HIV-negative adults without recent acute infections or vaccinations. Researchers partitioned CD4+ cells into CD45RA+ naive and CD45RA-negative memory subsets. Profiling relied on immunoSEQ multiplex PCR, and the TCRdb table lists in-frame clones only, not all of them. The sample has over a million clones, 75% to 85% seen once; the top ten hold 0.5% to 0.65%. The sample taken for sequencing was memory CD4+ T cells from PBMCs. The subset was: CD45RA-negative fraction. The chain combines TRBV5-1 with TRBJ1-5, with a possible D match to TRBD1 (6 bases). This sequence was found in a man aged 18 to 29 in good health. Some clones in this sample may be carry-over from other donors' samples. CDR3 protein: CASSLAGAGNQPQHF. Written as DNA, the CDR3 is TGCGCCAGCAGCTTGGCAGGGGCTGGCAATCAGCCCCAGCATTTT.